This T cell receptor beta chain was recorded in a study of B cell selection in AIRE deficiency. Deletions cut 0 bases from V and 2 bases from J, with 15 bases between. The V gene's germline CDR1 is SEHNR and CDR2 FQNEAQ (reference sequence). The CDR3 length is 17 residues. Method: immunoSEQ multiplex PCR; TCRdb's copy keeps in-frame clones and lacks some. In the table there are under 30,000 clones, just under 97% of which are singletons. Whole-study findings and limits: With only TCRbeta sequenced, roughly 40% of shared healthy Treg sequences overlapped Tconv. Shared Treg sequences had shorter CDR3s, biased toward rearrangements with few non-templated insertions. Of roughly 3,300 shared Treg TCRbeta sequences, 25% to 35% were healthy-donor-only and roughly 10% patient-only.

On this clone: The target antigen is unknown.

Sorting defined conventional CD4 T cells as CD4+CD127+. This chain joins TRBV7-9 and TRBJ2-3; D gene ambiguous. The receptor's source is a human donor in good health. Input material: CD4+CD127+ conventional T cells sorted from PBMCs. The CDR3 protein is CASSLAGRVADTDTQYF. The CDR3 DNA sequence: TGTGCCAGCAGCTTAGCTGGTAGGGTAGCAGACACAGATACGCAGTATTTT. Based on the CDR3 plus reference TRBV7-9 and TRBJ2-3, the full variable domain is DTGVSQNPRHKITKRGQNVTFRCDPISEHNRLYWYRQTLGQGPEFLTYFQNEAQLEKSRLLSDRFSAERPKGSFSTLEIQRTEQGDSAMYLCASSLAGRVADTDTQYFGPGTRLTVL.